Listed here are 21 T cell receptor beta chains from one sample, sequenced in a study of identical twins (dated by TCRdb to the mid-2010s). Receptor amplification or capture employed 5' RACE. The reads were generated on an Illumina HiSeq 2000. Through fastp at Q25 and MiXCR, TCRdb rebuilt clones from the public reads, retaining in-frame beta chains. Rows are unified per CDR3 protein, each entry keeping the most common DNA and genes. The sample table lists approximately 410,000 distinct CDR3 sequences, approximately 18% of them with a count of one. 12% of the sample is in the top ten clones. What was sequenced was naive T cells sorted from blood. The meaning of the sample's cell subset or site label: cells isolated with a human naive T-cell isolation kit. The receptors originated from a man aged 45-65 years in good health.

Many counts were recorded for this clonotype. This chain links TRBV10-3 with TRBJ2-7, with TRBD1 matching over 7 bases. The germline V gene has CDR1 ENHRY and CDR2 SYGVKD. Trimming removed 10 bases from V and 3 bases from J; junction bases left unmatched: 9. CDR3 length: 13 residues. CDR3 DNA sequence: TGTGCCAGCAATACAGGGGCTAACTACGAGCAGTACTTC. It translates to CASNTGANYEQYF.

V and J are TRBV9 and TRBJ2-7; D gene unclear. Germline V gene sequence: CDR1 SGDLS, CDR2 YYNGEE. V lost 0 bases and J lost 5, with 9 bases in between. This CDR3 contains 13 residues. CDR3 nucleotides: TGTGCCAGCAGCGTAGGGTTTCCAGACGAGCAGTACTTC. This sequence encodes CASSVGFPDEQYF. Using reference TRBV9 and TRBJ2-7 for the parts outside the CDR3, the full variable domain is DSGVTQTPKHLITATGQRVTLRCSPRSGDLSVYWYQQSLDQGLQFLIQYYNGEERAKGNILERFSAQQFPDLHSELNLSSLELGDSALYFCASSVGFPDEQYFGPGTRLTVT.

The count of this clonotype is one. This sequence joins TRBV6-1 and TRBJ2-3, with a weak D call TRBD2 (7 bases). The CDR3 is 13 amino acids. Germline V gene sequence: CDR1 MNHNS, CDR2 SASEGT. Trimming removed 7 bases from V and 4 bases from J, with 12 bases in between. The CDR3 region has the DNA TGTGCCAGCATGGCGGGGGCGTCAGATACGCAGTATTTT. It yields the protein CASMAGASDTQYF.

This clonotype was detected ten times or more. The chain combines TRBV20-1 with TRBJ2-3; 7 nucleotides match TRBD1. This CDR3 is 14 amino acids long. V gave up 2 bases and J gave up 7 bases; unmatched junction bases: 9. Germline assignment: CDR1 DFQATT and CDR2 SNEGSKA (reference sequence). CDR3 in amino acids: CSARPSDRDHTQYF. CDR3 DNA: TGCAGTGCTAGACCCTCTGACAGGGACCATACGCAGTATTTT.

This clonotype was seen only a few times. The chain is built from TRBV7-7 and TRBJ2-5; D gene ambiguous. Per germline, CDR1 SSHAT and CDR2 FNYEAQ (reference sequence). The CDR3 contains 15 residues. With 1 base removed from V and 4 bases from J, the gap between germline ends came to 13 bases. The CDR3: CASSLVMGVGETQYF. CDR3 bases: TGTGCCAGCAGCTTAGTGATGGGTGTCGGAGAGACCCAGTACTTC.

This clonotype has a count of ten or more. The gene calls are TRBV24-1 and TRBJ2-1, with D possibly matching TRBD1 (6 bases). The length of the CDR3 is 13 residues. Germline lookup yields CDR1 KGHDR and CDR2 SFDVKD. V gave up 7 bases and J gave up 7 bases, with 13 bases separating them. The DNA for the CDR3 is TGTGCCACCAGGGGGGCGTCTTGGAATGAGCAGTTCTTC. Protein sequence: CATRGASWNEQFF.

The gene calls are TRBV7-6 and TRBJ2-5; D call uncertain. The CDR3 is 18 residues long. The V end lost 4 bases, the J end lost 7 bases, and 28 bases lay between the germline ends. Germline loops: CDR1 SGHVS, CDR2 FNYEAQ. CDR3 in amino acids: CASSSPEVGPVGLGTQYF. The CDR3 bases are TGTGCCAGCAGCTCACCTGAGGTCGGTCCTGTCGGTCTCGGGACCCAGTACTTC.

The chain recombines TRBV3-1 with TRBJ1-6; tentative D call: TRBD1 (5 bases). This CDR3 contains 17 residues. Per the germline V gene, CDR1 is LGHDT and CDR2 is YNNKEL (reference sequence). V was clipped by 1 base and J by 6 bases, with 16 bases between them. In DNA form, the CDR3 reads TGTGCCAGCAGCCAAGTTACGAGCCGGGGCACTAATTCACCCCTCCACTTT. It codes for CASSQVTSRGTNSPLHF.

The sample holds many counts of this clonotype. The chain couples TRBV5-1 to TRBJ1-1; D unclear. CDR1 is SGHRS and CDR2 is YFSETQ in the germline V gene. The CDR3 consists of 13 residues. The ends were cut back, 5 bases at V and 1 base at J, with 9 bases in the middle. The DNA for the CDR3 is TGCGCCAGCAGTTTTGGAGAGAACACTGAAGCTTTCTTT. This translates into CASSFGENTEAFF.

This rearrangement joins TRBV5-6 to TRBJ1-2; TRBD1 aligns across 7 bases. Germline lookup yields CDR1 SGHDT and CDR2 YYEEEE. This CDR3 is 15 amino acids long. Unmatched junction bases numbered 9, after V lost 4 bases and J lost 3 bases. CDR3 sequence reads: CASSRTLQGHYGYTF. The CDR3 DNA sequence: TGTGCCAGCAGCAGAACTTTACAGGGGCACTATGGCTACACCTTC.

In its sample, this clonotype was seen many times. The genes are TRBV5-1 and TRBJ2-7; 8 bases agree with TRBD1. From germline, CDR1 is SGHRS and CDR2 YFSETQ. Germline trimming cut 5 bases from V and 1 base from J; bases unmatched to any gene: 5. The CDR3 covers 14 residues. CDR3 region: CASSSRDRSYEQYF. The CDR3 region has the DNA TGCGCCAGCAGTTCTAGGGACAGGTCCTACGAGCAGTACTTC. Looking up the rest from reference TRBV5-1 and TRBJ2-7 gives the full variable domain: KAGVTQTPRYLIKTRGQQVTLSCSPISGHRSVSWYQQTPGQGLQFLFEYFSETQRNKGNFPGRFSGRQFSNSRSEMNVSTLELGDSALYLCASSSRDRSYEQYFGPGTRLTVT.

The chain is built from TRBV5-1 and TRBJ2-7, with D perhaps matching TRBD2 (6 bases). This CDR3 spans 15 amino acids. V lost 0 bases, J lost 2 bases, and 12 bases lay in between. CDR1 and CDR2 from the germline V gene are SGHRS and YFSETQ. The CDR3 sequence: CASSLGGNKAYEQYF. DNA of the CDR3: TGCGCCAGCAGCTTGGGCGGGAACAAAGCCTACGAGCAGTACTTC.

The chain uses TRBV20-1 and TRBJ1-1, with D tentatively TRBD1 (5 bases). V lost 1 base to trimming and J lost 4 bases, with 13 bases between them. The germline gives CDR1 DFQATT, CDR2 SNEGSKA (reference sequence). The CDR3 has 14 residues. The CDR3 sequence: CSARAPGRGTEAFF. The CDR3 nucleotides read TGCAGTGCTAGAGCCCCAGGGCGGGGCACTGAAGCTTTCTTT.

In its sample, this clonotype was seen a few times. A read error may produce the germline difference seen at one junction end. CDR3 sequence: CASSPDLPGSTIYF. CDR3 bases: TGTGCCAGCAGCCCGGACCTACCCGGAAGCACCATATATTTT. V gene TRBV7-2 combines with J gene TRBJ1-3; D is unclear. In germline, CDR1 is SGHTA, CDR2 FQGNSA. This CDR3 is 14 amino acids long.

This clonotype has ten or more counts. J is TRBJ2-7 and V is TRBV12-3 or TRBV12-4; D is perhaps TRBD2 (6 bases). The CDR3 totals 13 residues. V lost 5 bases and J lost 3, with 11 bases in between. CDR3 nucleotides: TGTGCCAGCAGTCCGGGACTTGTCTACGAGCAGTACTTC. Translation gives CASSPGLVYEQYF.

This rearrangement joins TRBV4-1 to TRBJ2-1; D gene ambiguous. The CDR3 contains 15 residues. The germline gives CDR1 MGHRA, CDR2 YSYEKL. Trimming left V 0 bases short and J 9 bases short, with 15 bases between. CDR3 region: CASSQDHPRIGEQFF. The CDR3 region has the DNA TGCGCCAGCAGCCAAGATCACCCAAGGATCGGTGAGCAGTTCTTC.

This clonotype was counted a few times. This chain links TRBV7-2 with TRBJ2-3; 8 bases are shared with TRBD2. Unmatched junction bases numbered 8, after V lost 5 bases and J lost 1 base. The CDR3 contains 16 residues. Germline assignment: CDR1 SGHTA and CDR2 FQGNSA. This chain's CDR3 is CASSPKRGIGTDTQYF. In DNA form, the CDR3 reads TGTGCCAGCAGCCCCAAGCGGGGGATAGGCACAGATACGCAGTATTTT. Full variable domain (rest looked up from reference TRBV7-2 and TRBJ2-3): GAGVSQSPSNKVTEKGKDVELRCDPISGHTALYWYRQSLGQGLEFLIYFQGNSAPDKSGLPSDRFSAERTGGSVSTLTIQRTQQEDSAVYLCASSPKRGIGTDTQYFGPGTRLTVL.

The rearrangement joins TRBV27 to TRBJ2-7; D is possibly TRBD1 (6 bases). Trimming cost V 3 bases and J 6 bases, with 18 bases left between them. This CDR3 is built from 15 residues. CDR1 and CDR2 from the germline V gene are MNHEY and SMNVEV (reference sequence). CDR3 in amino acids: CASSLHRVSTVEQYF. The CDR3 nucleotides are TGTGCCAGCAGTTTGCACAGGGTCTCGACCGTCGAGCAGTACTTC.

This clonotype was seen more than once but under ten times. This sequence joins TRBV19 and TRBJ1-5; 9 nucleotides agree with TRBD1. CDR1 is LNHDA and CDR2 is SQIVND in the germline V gene (reference sequence). The V and J ends lost 5 bases and 6 bases, in that order; junction bases with no gene match: 14. The CDR3 length is 17 residues. This chain's CDR3 is CASSDYLQTGGSQPQHF. CDR3 bases: TGTGCCAGTAGTGACTATCTACAGACAGGGGGAAGTCAGCCCCAGCATTTT. The full variable domain, its missing parts supplied by reference TRBV19 and TRBJ1-5, is DGGITQSPKYLFRKEGQNVTLSCEQNLNHDAMYWYRQDPGQGLRLIYYSQIVNDFQKGDIAEGYSVSREKKESFPLTVTSAQKNPTAFYLCASSDYLQTGGSQPQHFGDGTRLSIL.

This clonotype was seen more than once but under ten times. The V and J genes are TRBV20-1 and TRBJ1-2, with D maybe TRBD1 (5 bases). Germline-derived CDR1 and CDR2 are DFQATT and SNEGSKA (reference sequence). This CDR3 is built from 12 residues. Trimming removed 6 bases at V and 0 bases at J, with 8 bases between. The CDR3 region is CSATTANYGYTF. The CDR3 DNA reads TGCAGTGCCACGACAGCTAACTATGGCTACACCTTC.

The CDR3 bases are TGTGCCAGCAGCTACGGACAGAGCGCCTCCCAGTTCTTC. This translates into CASSYGQSASQFF. The gene calls are TRBV7-2 and TRBJ2-1; D might be TRBD1 (6 bases). The CDR3 has 13 amino acids. CDR1 and CDR2 (germline): SGHTA, FQGNSA. V was cut by 4 bases and J by 13 bases, with 17 bases left in between.